This T cell receptor (beta chain) was sequenced in a study of cytomegalovirus exposure and HLA in healthy donors. Whole-study findings and limits: Most TCR sequences were seen very rarely across donors, but some public TCRs occurred in many.

As regards this clone: Its antigen is unidentified.

The data were produced by immunoSEQ multiplex PCR, yet TCRdb's version contains in-frame clones alone and is incomplete. The top ten hold approximately 10% of the sample, which has roughly 150,000 clones, 84% seen once. Germline V gene sequence: CDR1 SGHDT, CDR2 YYEEEE. This CDR3 region has 15 residues. V was shortened by 2 bases and J by 0 bases, with 11 bases between the two germline ends. The chain employs TRBV5-6 and TRBJ1-2, with a tentative D call TRBD1 (6 bases). The sequencing sample was made of PBMCs. This TCR came from a man under 40 in good health and CMV-seropositive. In DNA form, the CDR3 reads TGTGCCAGCAGCTTAACAGGGAATGCTAACTATGGCTACACCTTC. The encoded protein is CASSLTGNANYGYTF.